The 7 T cell receptor beta chains below all came from one sample that was sequenced in a study of blood T cell repertoires in COVID-19. The protocol was immunoSEQ multiplex PCR, while the TCRdb copy is restricted to in-frame clones and leaves out a portion. Of 30,000 to 45,000 clones listed, about four fifths are singletons. The material sequenced was peripheral blood. Receptor source: a man between 60 and 70 years old in a cohort sampled during active COVID-19.

The chain employs TRBV5-1 and TRBJ2-1, with 8 bases identical to TRBD1. This CDR3 has 16 residues. Trimming cost V 4 bases and J 1 base; bases outside gene matches: 7. Germline lookup yields CDR1 SGHRS and CDR2 YFSETQ. CDR3: CASSLDRVGSYNEQFF. CDR3 nucleotide sequence: TGCGCCAGCAGCCTGGACAGGGTCGGGTCCTACAATGAGCAGTTCTTC. Drawing the rest from reference TRBV5-1 and TRBJ2-1, the complete variable domain is KAGVTQTPRYLIKTRGQQVTLSCSPISGHRSVSWYQQTPGQGLQFLFEYFSETQRNKGNFPGRFSGRQFSNSRSEMNVSTLELGDSALYLCASSLDRVGSYNEQFFGPGTRLTVL.

The CDR3 DNA is TGTGCCAGCAGTGAAAGGGGGTCAGGGGGGATCCCCCTCCACTTT. Amino acid sequence: CASSERGSGGIPLHF. The J gene is TRBJ1-6, the V gene TRBV2, with 7 nucleotides matching TRBD1. Germline V gives CDR1 SNHLY, CDR2 FYNNEI. V dropped 2 bases and J dropped 13; count of bases not matched to a gene: 11. CDR3 size: 15 residues. Based on the CDR3 plus reference TRBV2 and TRBJ1-6, the full variable domain is EPEVTQTPSHQVTQMGQEVILRCVPISNHLYFYWYRQILGQKVEFLVSFYNNEISEKSEIFDDQFSVERPDGSNFTLKIRSTKLEDSAMYFCASSERGSGGIPLHFGNGTRLTVT.

The J gene is TRBJ2-7, the V gene TRBV4-3; D may be TRBD1 (5 bases). This CDR3 has 17 residues. Germline V gene sequence: CDR1 LGHNA, CDR2 YSLEER. V lost 1 base to trimming and J lost 2 bases, with 18 bases between them. CDR3 sequence reads: CASSQGGERIIPYEQYF. The CDR3 DNA is TGCGCCAGCAGCCAAGGGGGCGAGAGGATTATCCCCTACGAGCAGTACTTC.

This clone appeared a single time. The rearrangement uses TRBV6-1 and TRBJ2-6; D is possibly TRBD1 (6 bases). The CDR3 contains 16 residues. Germline CDR1 and CDR2: MNHNS and SASEGT. Trimming left V 3 bases short and J 3 bases short, with 12 bases between. CDR3 residues: CASSETQGRGANVLTF. CDR3 nucleotides: TGTGCCAGCAGTGAGACACAGGGCCGTGGGGCCAACGTCCTGACTTTC.

The J gene is TRBJ1-3, the V gene TRBV5-4, with D uncertain. V was shortened by 6 bases and J by 3 bases, with 13 bases between the two germline ends. This CDR3 is 14 amino acids long. Germline loops: CDR1 SGHNT, CDR2 YYREEE (reference sequence). CDR3 loop: CASTDPAGGNTIYF. The CDR3 DNA sequence: TGTGCCAGCACCGACCCGGCGGGTGGAAACACCATATATTTT.

The CDR3 spells CASSLGLAGQETQYF. The CDR3 DNA is TGTGCCAGCAGCTTGGGATTAGCGGGGCAAGAGACCCAGTACTTC. This chain uses TRBV7-9 with TRBJ2-5, with 8 positions matching TRBD2. CDR3 length equals 15 residues. V lost 3 bases to trimming and J lost 2 bases; unmatched junction nucleotides: 5. Germline assignment: CDR1 SEHNR and CDR2 FQNEAQ (reference sequence). Looking up the rest from reference TRBV7-9 and TRBJ2-5 gives the full variable domain: DTGVSQNPRHKITKRGQNVTFRCDPISEHNRLYWYRQTLGQGPEFLTYFQNEAQLEKSRLLSDRFSAERPKGSFSTLEIQRTEQGDSAMYLCASSLGLAGQETQYFGPGTRLLVL.

The chain combines TRBV6-2 or TRBV6-3 with TRBJ2-7, with TRBD1 matching 11 bases. The CDR3 spans 15 residues. In germline, CDR1 is MNHEY, CDR2 SVGEGT. Trimming at V came to 5 bases and at J to 5 bases, leaving 8 bases not matched to a gene. The CDR3 is CASSLTGTGGNEQYF. In DNA form, the CDR3 reads TGTGCCAGCAGTCTGACCGGGACAGGGGGGAACGAGCAGTACTTC.